The 20 T cell receptor beta chains presented below share a single source sample, sequenced in a study of OX40 agonist ivuxolimab in advanced cancers. Clones were sequenced by immunoSEQ multiplex PCR, and TCRdb holds only the in-frame ones, with some missing. Among 100,000 or so clones listed, under 85% were seen once. Source: CD4+ or CD8+ T cells sorted from blood, taken in a trial of the OX40 agonist ivuxolimab. Receptors were obtained from an adult with an advanced solid tumor such as melanoma, head and neck, liver or kidney cancer.

This clone appeared a few times. The V and J genes are TRBV18 and TRBJ1-1; no clear D gene. The V and J ends lost 6 bases and 2 bases respectively, with 10 bases between them. The CDR3 contains 13 residues. In germline, CDR1 is KGHSH, CDR2 LQKENI. This CDR3 reads CASSGEINTEAFF. The CDR3 DNA reads as TGTGCCAGCTCCGGAGAGATAAACACTGAAGCTTTCTTT.

This chain joins TRBV7-2 and TRBJ1-1; 10 positions match TRBD1. Germline lookup yields CDR1 SGHTA and CDR2 FQGNSA. This CDR3 has 14 amino acids. Trimming at V came to 4 bases and at J to 4 bases, leaving 3 bases not matched to a gene. CDR3 sequence: CASSYRTGGTEAFF. The CDR3 nucleotides read TGTGCCAGCAGCTACCGGACAGGGGGCACTGAAGCTTTCTTT.

This sequence joins TRBV5-1 and TRBJ2-7; TRBD1 matches at 7 bases. After removal of 0 bases from V and 4 bases from J, the junction contained 7 bases not matched to a gene. The CDR3 is made up of 15 amino acids. Germline V gives CDR1 SGHRS, CDR2 YFSETQ. The CDR3 coding sequence is TGCGCCAGCAGCTTGGAGGGGGCCCTTTGGTACGAGCAGTACTTC. Translated, it gives CASSLEGALWYEQYF.

This sequence joins TRBV19 and TRBJ1-2; no clear D. Per the germline V gene, CDR1 is LNHDA and CDR2 is SQIVND (reference sequence). V was pared by 5 bases and J by 2 bases, with 12 bases between. The CDR3 runs 14 residues. CDR3 DNA: TGTGCCAGTAGTTCAGGCGGCCTGAACTATGGCTACACCTTC. It specifies CASSSGGLNYGYTF.

This clone was observed once. CDR3: CASSPGGANSPLHF. The DNA of the CDR3 is TGTGCCAGCAGCCCTGGGGGGGCCAATTCACCCCTCCACTTT. The chain employs TRBV9 and TRBJ1-6; the D gene is possibly TRBD1 (6 bases). The CDR3 length is 14 residues. CDR1 and CDR2 (germline): SGDLS, YYNGEE. Trimming took 4 bases from V and 7 from J, leaving 12 bases between them.

Points on this clone: The same CDR3 arises from other DNA sequences in this sample as well. The J gene is TRBJ2-3, the V gene TRBV27; D remains unclear. The CDR3 contains 12 residues. Looked up from germline, CDR1 is MNHEY and CDR2 is SMNVEV (reference sequence). The ends were cut back, 3 bases at V and 6 bases at J, with 7 bases in the middle. CDR3 loop: CASSFRGDTQYF. In nucleotides, the CDR3 is TGTGCCAGCAGTTTCCGAGGCGATACGCAGTATTTT.

The chain uses TRBV27 and TRBJ2-1; TRBD1 is a possible D gene (8 bases). This CDR3 is built from 15 residues. Germline V gives CDR1 MNHEY, CDR2 SMNVEV (reference sequence). Trimming removed 8 bases at V and 4 bases at J, with 18 bases between. The CDR3 DNA reads as TGTGCCAGCCGCACAGGACAGGGACTATACAATGAGCAGTTCTTC. Translating it yields CASRTGQGLYNEQFF.

The chain couples TRBV5-1 to TRBJ1-3; tentatively, D is TRBD1 (5 bases). The CDR3 is 14 residues long. V lost 4 bases and J 2 bases, leaving 10 bases between the germline ends. Germline CDR1 reads SGHRS; CDR2 reads YFSETQ. The DNA for the CDR3 is TGCGCCAGCAGCGGGGGAAGTCCTGGAAACACCATATATTTT. Translation gives CASSGGSPGNTIYF.

This clone was detected only once. The rearrangement joins TRBV2 to TRBJ2-3; 7 bases are shared with TRBD2. The CDR3 runs 14 residues. Germline values: CDR1 SNHLY, CDR2 FYNNEI. V gave up 6 bases and J gave up 0 bases; unmatched junction bases: 3. In DNA, the CDR3 is TGTGCCAGCAGCTATAGCGGGAGCACAGATACGCAGTATTTT. Translation: CASSYSGSTDTQYF.

This clone appeared a few times. The chain has TRBV7-9 and TRBJ2-7; possible D gene TRBD1, 6 bases. CDR1 SEHNR and CDR2 FQNEAQ come from the germline V gene (reference sequence). Trimming stripped 11 bases from V and 3 bases from J, with 14 bases between. The CDR3 covers 12 residues. The CDR3 sequence is CAGEGVHYEQYF. The CDR3 coding sequence is TGTGCCGGCGAGGGGGTGCACTACGAGCAGTACTTC.

This clone was seen a handful of times. This chain links TRBV4-1 with TRBJ2-2, with D hard to call. The CDR3 runs to 14 residues. Germline V gives CDR1 MGHRA, CDR2 YSYEKL. V was clipped by 0 bases and J by 7 bases, with 9 bases between them. The CDR3 coding sequence is TGCGCCAGCAGCCAAGATCGAGGAATCGGGGAGCTGTTTTTT. This encodes CASSQDRGIGELFF.

The rearrangement links TRBV5-1 to TRBJ2-5; 8 positions match TRBD2. The CDR3 spans 15 residues. V lost 0 bases, J lost 4 bases, and 5 bases stayed unmatched. Looked up from germline, CDR1 is SGHRS and CDR2 is YFSETQ. CDR3 protein: CASSLGSGIRETQYF. The CDR3 DNA follows: TGCGCCAGCAGCTTGGGTAGCGGGATTAGAGAGACCCAGTACTTC.

V is TRBV27 and J is TRBJ2-7; 13 bases align to TRBD2. This CDR3 region has 18 residues. Trimming cost V 2 bases and J 6 bases; bases outside gene matches: 13. CDR1 and CDR2 (germline): MNHEY, SMNVEV (reference sequence). The CDR3: CASSLLGTSGTAPPEQYF. The CDR3 DNA follows: TGTGCCAGCAGTTTACTGGGGACTAGCGGGACCGCCCCCCCCGAGCAGTACTTC.

V gene TRBV18 combines with J gene TRBJ2-1, with a tentative D call TRBD1 (5 bases). This CDR3 region has 14 residues. Trimming left V 2 bases short and J 10 bases short, with 15 bases between. Looked up from germline, CDR1 is KGHSH and CDR2 is LQKENI. CDR3 sequence: CASSPRQGSEEQFF. The CDR3 nucleotides are TGTGCCAGCTCACCAAGGCAGGGATCAGAAGAGCAGTTCTTC. Together with reference TRBV18 and TRBJ2-1, the CDR3 gives the full variable domain: NAGVMQNPRHLVRRRGQEARLRCSPMKGHSHVYWYRQLPEEGLKFMVYLQKENIIDESGMPKERFSAEFPKEGPSILRIQQVVRGDSAAYFCASSPRQGSEEQFFGPGTRLTVL.

This clone was counted a few times. V usage is TRBV7-2 and J usage is TRBJ2-5; D gene uncertain. The CDR3 consists of 13 residues. Trimming cost V 0 bases and J 2 bases, with 4 bases left between them. CDR1 and CDR2 (germline): SGHTA, FQGNSA. The CDR3 sequence is CASSLARQETQYF. CDR3 DNA sequence: TGTGCCAGCAGCTTAGCCCGTCAAGAGACCCAGTACTTC.

V is TRBV5-1 and J is TRBJ2-1; 9 bases are a match to TRBD1. CDR3 length: 15 residues. V lost 5 bases, J lost 5 bases, and 8 bases stayed unmatched. Germline CDR1 SGHRS, CDR2 YFSETQ. CDR3: CASSRETGGHNEQFF. The CDR3 DNA reads as TGCGCCAGCAGTCGGGAGACAGGGGGGCACAATGAGCAGTTCTTC. The whole variable domain, remainder taken from reference TRBV5-1 and TRBJ2-1, is KAGVTQTPRYLIKTRGQQVTLSCSPISGHRSVSWYQQTPGQGLQFLFEYFSETQRNKGNFPGRFSGRQFSNSRSEMNVSTLELGDSALYLCASSRETGGHNEQFFGPGTRLTVL.

This chain links TRBV2 with TRBJ2-3, with a possible D match to TRBD1 (6 bases). The CDR3 sequence is 12 residues long. CDR1 and CDR2 (germline): SNHLY, FYNNEI. V was cut by 6 bases and J by 5 bases, with 9 bases left in between. In nucleotides, the CDR3 is TGTGCCAGCAGGGAACAGGGAGATACGCAGTATTTT. The encoded protein is CASREQGDTQYF.

The rearrangement uses TRBV6-6 and TRBJ1-2; a possible D gene is TRBD1 (5 bases). Germline assignment: CDR1 MNHNY and CDR2 SVGAGI (reference sequence). The CDR3 extends over 11 amino acids. V shed 8 bases and J shed 12 bases, with 16 bases lying between them. In DNA form, the CDR3 reads TGTGCCAGCGCGGGGGAAATAAGTAACACCTTC. Its translation is CASAGEISNTF.

This sequence joins TRBV11-2 and TRBJ1-2; unclear D gene. The V end was cut by 6 bases, the J end by 0 bases, with 17 bases between. This CDR3 has 16 amino acids. From germline, CDR1 is SGHAT and CDR2 FQNNGV. The CDR3 loop reads CASSPSRGQSNYGYTF. DNA for the CDR3: TGTGCCAGCAGTCCTAGTCGAGGGCAGTCTAACTATGGCTACACCTTC.

This rearrangement joins TRBV12-5 to TRBJ2-7; 11 bases match TRBD1. This CDR3 has 19 amino acids. With 0 bases clipped from V and 0 bases from J, the junction kept 10 bases outside the gene matches. The germline V gene has CDR1 LGHNT and CDR2 FRNRAP. The CDR3 nucleotides read TGTGCTAGTGGTTTGGTATGGGGACAGGGGGGTATGAGCTCCTACGAGCAGTACTTC. It translates to CASGLVWGQGGMSSYEQYF. The complete variable domain, with remaining parts taken from reference TRBV12-5 and TRBJ2-7, reads DARVTQTPRHKVTEMGQEVTMRCQPILGHNTVFWYRQTMMQGLELLAYFRNRAPLDDSGMPKDRFSAEMPDATLATLKIQPSEPRDSAVYFCASGLVWGQGGMSSYEQYFGPGTRLTVT.